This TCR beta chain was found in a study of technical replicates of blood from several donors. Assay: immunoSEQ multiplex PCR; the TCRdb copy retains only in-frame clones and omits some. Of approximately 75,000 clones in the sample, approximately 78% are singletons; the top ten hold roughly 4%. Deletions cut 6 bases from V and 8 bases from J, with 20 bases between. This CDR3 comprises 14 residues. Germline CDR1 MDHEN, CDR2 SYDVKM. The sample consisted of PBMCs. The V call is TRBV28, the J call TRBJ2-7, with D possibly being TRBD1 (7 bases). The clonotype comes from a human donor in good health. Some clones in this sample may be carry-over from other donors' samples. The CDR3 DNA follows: TGTGCCAGCAGCCCTGACAGGGAGGCAACGAAGCAGTACTTC. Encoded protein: CASSPDREATKQYF.